This T cell receptor (beta chain) was found in a study of T cell changes during pregnancy in multiple sclerosis. Profiled with immunoSEQ multiplex PCR; TCRdb holds only in-frame clones, not every one. The sample lists approximately 44,000 clones; over 80% were seen once. The CDR3 is 15 amino acids. The ends lost 4 bases at V and 4 bases at J; junction bases unmatched: 4. The germline CDR1 and CDR2 sequences are SGHTA and FQGTGA. The sequence came from a female donor with multiple sclerosis, enrolled in a pregnancy study. Sample: CD4+ T cells from peripheral blood mononuclear cells, taken before pregnancy. The genes are TRBV7-3 and TRBJ2-5; 12 bases align to TRBD2. CDR3 coding DNA: TGTGCCAGCAGCTCTAGCGGGGGGGCGCGAGAGACCCAGTACTTC. Protein sequence: CASSSSGGARETQYF. Full variable domain (remainder filled in from reference TRBV7-3 and TRBJ2-5): GAGVSQTPSNKVTEKGKYVELRCDPISGHTALYWYRQSLGQGPEFLIYFQGTGAADDSGLPNDRFFAVRPEGSVSTLKIQRTERGDSAVYLCASSSSGGARETQYFGPGTRLLVL.